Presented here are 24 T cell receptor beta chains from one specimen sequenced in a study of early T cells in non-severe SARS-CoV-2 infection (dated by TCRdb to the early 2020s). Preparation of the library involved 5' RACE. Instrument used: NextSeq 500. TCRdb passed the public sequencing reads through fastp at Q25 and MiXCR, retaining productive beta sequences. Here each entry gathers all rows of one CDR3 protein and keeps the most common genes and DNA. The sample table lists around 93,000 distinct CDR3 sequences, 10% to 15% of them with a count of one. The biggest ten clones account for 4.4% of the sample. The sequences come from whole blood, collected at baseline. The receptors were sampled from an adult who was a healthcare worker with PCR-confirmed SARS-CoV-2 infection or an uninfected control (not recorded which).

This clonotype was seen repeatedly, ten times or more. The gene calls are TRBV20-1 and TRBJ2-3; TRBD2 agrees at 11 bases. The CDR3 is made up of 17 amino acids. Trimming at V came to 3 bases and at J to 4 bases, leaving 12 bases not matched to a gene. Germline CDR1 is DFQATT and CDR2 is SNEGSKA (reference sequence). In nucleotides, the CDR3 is TGCAGTGCTAGCCAGCGACGGCTAGCGGGGGGACCAGATACGCAGTATTTT. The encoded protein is CSASQRRLAGGPDTQYF.

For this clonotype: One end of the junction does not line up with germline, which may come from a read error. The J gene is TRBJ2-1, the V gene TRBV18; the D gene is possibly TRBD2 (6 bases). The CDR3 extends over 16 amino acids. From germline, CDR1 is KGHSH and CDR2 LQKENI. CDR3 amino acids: CVSSPQDGSSYNEQFF. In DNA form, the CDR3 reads TGTGTCAGCTCACCGCAGGACGGGAGCTCCTACAATGAGCAGTTCTTC.

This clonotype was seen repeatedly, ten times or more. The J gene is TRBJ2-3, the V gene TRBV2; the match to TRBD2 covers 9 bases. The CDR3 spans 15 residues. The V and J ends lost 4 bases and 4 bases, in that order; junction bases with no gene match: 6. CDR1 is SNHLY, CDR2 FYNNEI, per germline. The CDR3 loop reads CASSGLAGTPDTQYF. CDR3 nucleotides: TGTGCCAGCAGTGGGCTAGCGGGGACGCCAGATACGCAGTATTTT.

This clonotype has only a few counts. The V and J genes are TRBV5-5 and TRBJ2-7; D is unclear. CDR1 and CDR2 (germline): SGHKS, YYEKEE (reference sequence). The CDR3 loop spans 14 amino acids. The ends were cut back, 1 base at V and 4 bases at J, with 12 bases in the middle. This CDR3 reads CASSLQVRVYEQYF. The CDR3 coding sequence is TGTGCCAGCAGCTTGCAGGTGAGAGTATACGAGCAGTACTTC.

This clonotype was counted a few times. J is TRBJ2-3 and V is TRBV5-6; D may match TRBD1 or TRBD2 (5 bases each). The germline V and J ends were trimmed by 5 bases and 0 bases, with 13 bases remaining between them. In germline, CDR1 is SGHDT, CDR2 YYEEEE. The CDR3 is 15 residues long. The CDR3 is CASRGVGRSTDTQYF. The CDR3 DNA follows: TGTGCCAGCAGGGGTGTGGGACGGAGCACAGATACGCAGTATTTT. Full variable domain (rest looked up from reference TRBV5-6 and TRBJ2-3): DAGVTQSPTHLIKTRGQQVTLRCSPKSGHDTVSWYQQALGQGPQFIFQYYEEEERQRGNFPDRFSGHQFPNYSSELNVNALLLGDSALYLCASRGVGRSTDTQYFGPGTRLTVL.

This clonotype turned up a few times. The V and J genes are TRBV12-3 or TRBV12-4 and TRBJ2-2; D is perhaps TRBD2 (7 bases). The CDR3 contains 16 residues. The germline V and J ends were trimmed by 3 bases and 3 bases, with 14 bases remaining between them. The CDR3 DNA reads TGTGCCAGCAGTTTTGGGCGGGGGCTTGACACCGGGGAGCTGTTTTTT. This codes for CASSFGRGLDTGELFF.

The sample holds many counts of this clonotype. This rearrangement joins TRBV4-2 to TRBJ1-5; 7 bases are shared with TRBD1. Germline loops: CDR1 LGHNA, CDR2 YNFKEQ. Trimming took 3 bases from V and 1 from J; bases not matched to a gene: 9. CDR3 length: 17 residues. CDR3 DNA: TGTGCCAGCAGCCACCTGGCTGAGGGGGCCAGCAATCAGCCCCAGCATTTT. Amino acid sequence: CASSHLAEGASNQPQHF.

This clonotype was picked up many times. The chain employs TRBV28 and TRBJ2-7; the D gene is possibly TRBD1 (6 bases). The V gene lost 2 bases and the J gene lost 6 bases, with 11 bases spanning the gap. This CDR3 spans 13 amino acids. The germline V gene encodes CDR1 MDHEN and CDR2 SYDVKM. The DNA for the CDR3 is TGTGCCAGCAGTTTAGGGGGCCGGGGCGAGCAGTACTTC. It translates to CASSLGGRGEQYF.

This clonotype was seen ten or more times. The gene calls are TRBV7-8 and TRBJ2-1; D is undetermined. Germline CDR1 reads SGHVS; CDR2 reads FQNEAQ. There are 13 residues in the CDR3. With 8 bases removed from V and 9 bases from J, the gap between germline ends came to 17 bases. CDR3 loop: CASSPAVVAEQFF. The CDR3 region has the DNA TGTGCCAGCTCGCCTGCCGTCGTCGCTGAGCAGTTCTTC.

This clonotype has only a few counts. The CDR3 coding sequence is TGCAGCGTTGGTAATATGAACACTGAAGCTTTCTTT. Residues: CSVGNMNTEAFF. The chain employs TRBV29-1 and TRBJ1-1; D gene uncertain. Trimming took off 4 bases at V and 0 bases at J, with 6 bases between the two ends. The CDR3 has 12 residues. CDR1 is SQVTM and CDR2 is ANQGSEA in the germline V gene.

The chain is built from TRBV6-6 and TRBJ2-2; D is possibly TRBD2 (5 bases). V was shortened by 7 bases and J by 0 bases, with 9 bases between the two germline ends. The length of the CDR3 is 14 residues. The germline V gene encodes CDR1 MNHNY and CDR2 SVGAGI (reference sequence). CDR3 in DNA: TGTGCCAGCACGCTCGGGACGAACACCGGGGAGCTGTTTTTT. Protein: CASTLGTNTGELFF.

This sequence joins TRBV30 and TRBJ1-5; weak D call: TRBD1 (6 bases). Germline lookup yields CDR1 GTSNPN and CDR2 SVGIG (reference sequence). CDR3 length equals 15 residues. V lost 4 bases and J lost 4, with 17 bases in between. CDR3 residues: CAWTLGGAGNQPQHF. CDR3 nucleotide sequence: TGTGCCTGGACCCTGGGGGGCGCGGGGAATCAGCCCCAGCATTTT.

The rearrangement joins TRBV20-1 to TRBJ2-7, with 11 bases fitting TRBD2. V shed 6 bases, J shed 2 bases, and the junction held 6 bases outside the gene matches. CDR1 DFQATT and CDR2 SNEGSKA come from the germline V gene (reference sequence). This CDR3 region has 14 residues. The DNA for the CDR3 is TGCAGTGCCCCGACTAGCGGGGAACCCTACGAGCAGTACTTC. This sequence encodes CSAPTSGEPYEQYF.

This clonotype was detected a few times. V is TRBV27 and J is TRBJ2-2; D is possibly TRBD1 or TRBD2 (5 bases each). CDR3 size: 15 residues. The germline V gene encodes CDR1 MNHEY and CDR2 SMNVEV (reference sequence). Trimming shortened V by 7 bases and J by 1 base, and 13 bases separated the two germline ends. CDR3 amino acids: CASNRGSLNTGELFF. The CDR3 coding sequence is TGTGCCAGCAACCGGGGCTCCTTGAACACCGGGGAGCTGTTTTTT.

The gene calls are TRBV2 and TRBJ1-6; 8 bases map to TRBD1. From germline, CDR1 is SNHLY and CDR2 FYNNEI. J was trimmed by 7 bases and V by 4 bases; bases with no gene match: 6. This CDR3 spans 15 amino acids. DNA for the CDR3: TGTGCCAGCAGTGGTGAACAGGGGGTCAATTCACCCCTCCACTTT. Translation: CASSGEQGVNSPLHF.

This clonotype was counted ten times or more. CDR3 in amino acids: CASSGPPGTHYEQYF. CDR3 nucleotides: TGTGCCAGCAGCGGCCCGCCCGGGACCCACTACGAGCAGTACTTC. The gene calls are TRBV5-8 and TRBJ2-7; D assignment may be TRBD1 or TRBD2 (5 bases each). From germline, CDR1 is SGHTS and CDR2 YDEGEE. With 4 bases removed from V and 3 bases from J, the gap between germline ends came to 17 bases. This CDR3 contains 15 residues.

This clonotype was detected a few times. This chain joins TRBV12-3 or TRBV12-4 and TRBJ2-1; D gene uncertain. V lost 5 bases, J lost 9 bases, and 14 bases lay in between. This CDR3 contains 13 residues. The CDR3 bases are TGTGCCAGCAGTCCCCAGCATGCCAGTGAGCAGTTCTTC. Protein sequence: CASSPQHASEQFF.

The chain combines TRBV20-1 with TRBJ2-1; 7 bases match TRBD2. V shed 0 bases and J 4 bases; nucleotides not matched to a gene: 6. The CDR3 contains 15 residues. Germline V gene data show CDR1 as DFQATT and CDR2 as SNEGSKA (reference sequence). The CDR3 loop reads CSARDTASGYNEQFF. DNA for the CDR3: TGCAGTGCTAGAGATACGGCTAGCGGATACAATGAGCAGTTCTTC.

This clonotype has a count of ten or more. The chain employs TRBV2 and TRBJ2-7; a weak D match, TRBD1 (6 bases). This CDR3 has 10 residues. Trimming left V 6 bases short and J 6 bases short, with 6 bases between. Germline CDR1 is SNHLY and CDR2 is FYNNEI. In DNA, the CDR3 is TGTGCCAGCAGCAGGGGCGAGCAGTACTTC. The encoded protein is CASSRGEQYF.

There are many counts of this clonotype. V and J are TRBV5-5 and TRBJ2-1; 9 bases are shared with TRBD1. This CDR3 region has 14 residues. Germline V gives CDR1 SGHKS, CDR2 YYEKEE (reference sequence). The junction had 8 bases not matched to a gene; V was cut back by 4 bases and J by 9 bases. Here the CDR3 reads CASSPSDRGSEQFF. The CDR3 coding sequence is TGTGCCAGCAGCCCCTCGGACAGGGGATCTGAGCAGTTCTTC.

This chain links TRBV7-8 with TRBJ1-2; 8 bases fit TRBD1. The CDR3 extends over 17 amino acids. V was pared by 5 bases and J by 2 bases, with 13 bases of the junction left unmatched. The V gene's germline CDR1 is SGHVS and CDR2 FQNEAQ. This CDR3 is CASSPRAYRDRNYGYTF. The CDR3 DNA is TGTGCCAGCAGCCCGAGGGCCTACCGGGACAGGAACTATGGCTACACCTTC.

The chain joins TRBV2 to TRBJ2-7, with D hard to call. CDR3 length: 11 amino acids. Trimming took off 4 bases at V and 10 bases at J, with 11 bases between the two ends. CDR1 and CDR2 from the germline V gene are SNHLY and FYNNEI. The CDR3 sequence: CASSAQERQYF. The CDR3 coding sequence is TGTGCCAGCAGTGCCCAGGAACGTCAGTACTTC.

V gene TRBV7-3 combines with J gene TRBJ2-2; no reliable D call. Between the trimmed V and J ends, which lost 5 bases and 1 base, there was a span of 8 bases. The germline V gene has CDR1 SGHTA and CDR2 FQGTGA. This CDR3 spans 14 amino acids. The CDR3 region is CASSPRQNTGELFF. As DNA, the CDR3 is TGTGCCAGCAGCCCGAGACAGAACACCGGGGAGCTGTTTTTT.

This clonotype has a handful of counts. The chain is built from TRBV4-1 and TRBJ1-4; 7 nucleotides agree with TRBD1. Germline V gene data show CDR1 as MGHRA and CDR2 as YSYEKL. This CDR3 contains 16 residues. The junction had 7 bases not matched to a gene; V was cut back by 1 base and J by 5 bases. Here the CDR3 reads CASSQGTKDRNEKLFF. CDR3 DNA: TGCGCCAGCAGCCAAGGGACGAAGGACAGGAATGAAAAACTGTTTTTT.